This TCR beta chain was captured in a study of memory CD4+ T cells and cytomegalovirus serostatus. Across the study: Of the healthy Belgian adults, nine or ten were CMV seropositive and 20 to 30 seronegative.

CDR1 MDHEN and CDR2 SYDVKM come from the germline V gene. This CDR3 has 13 amino acids. As concerns this clone: Germline and junction disagree at one end, which may indicate a read error.

The sort gate was single viable CD3+CD4+CD8-CD45RO+ cells for memory CD4+ T cells. Total CD4+ T cells were enriched by CD4 positive selection. Sequencing used immunoSEQ multiplex PCR; TCRdb keeps in-frame clones, though not all of them. The sample shows about 75,000 clones, 78% of them seen only once. The chain is built from TRBV28 and TRBJ2-7; a possible D gene is TRBD1 (7 bases). The source of this sequence is an adult in good health and CMV-seropositive. The sample consisted of memory CD4+ T cells from blood. DNA of the CDR3: TGCACACATCAGATGGGTGCAGGGGGGGAGCAGTACTTC. As protein: CTHQMGAGGEQYF.